Following are 27 T cell receptor beta chains from one sample sequenced in a study. TCRdb analysed the RT-PCR reads with MiXCR anew, one entry per CDR3 protein. This table holds about 700,000 distinct CDR3 sequences, 13% to 15% found once. What was sequenced was memory CD4+ T cells from blood. The source of these receptors is a female donor in good health, serving as a healthy control.

This clonotype was seen a handful of times. The chain combines TRBV5-1 with TRBJ1-1; D is undetermined. This CDR3 has 14 residues. Per the germline V gene, CDR1 is SGHRS and CDR2 is YFSETQ. V was trimmed by 1 base and J by 5 bases, leaving 12 bases between them. As DNA, the CDR3 is TGCGCCAGCAGCTTGTTCGGCGGGCCAACTGAAGCTTTCTTT. Protein: CASSLFGGPTEAFF.

V gene TRBV6-2 or TRBV6-3 combines with J gene TRBJ1-5; D is uncertain. The V end was cut by 4 bases, the J end by 4 bases, with 11 bases between. From germline, CDR1 is MNHEY and CDR2 SVGEGT. There are 14 residues in the CDR3. CDR3 sequence: CASSLRTNNQPQHF. The DNA of the CDR3 is TGTGCCAGCAGTTTACGGACGAATAATCAGCCCCAGCATTTT.

The chain is built from TRBV15 and TRBJ1-3, with D tentatively TRBD1 (5 bases). Trimming shortened V by 4 bases and J by 1 base, and 11 bases separated the two germline ends. The CDR3 covers 15 residues. In germline, CDR1 is LNHNV, CDR2 YYDKDF (reference sequence). CDR3 residues: CATSTRPGSGNTIYF. The CDR3 nucleotides read TGTGCCACCAGCACACGTCCAGGGTCTGGAAACACCATATATTTT.

This clonotype was counted between two and nine times. The chain carries TRBV7-2 and TRBJ2-5; 12 positions agree with TRBD1. This CDR3 is built from 15 residues. Per germline, CDR1 SGHTA and CDR2 FQGNSA. V trimming: 5 bases; J trimming: 5 bases; junction bases outside the gene matches: 6. CDR3 sequence reads: CASSAWDRGPETQYF. CDR3 bases: TGTGCCAGCAGCGCATGGGACAGGGGGCCGGAGACCCAGTACTTC.

In its sample, this clonotype was seen a few times. The chain uses TRBV6-2 or TRBV6-3 and TRBJ1-3; D remains unclear. This CDR3 spans 15 amino acids. Germline V lookup: CDR1 MNHEY, CDR2 SVGEGT. Trimming cost V 2 bases and J 0 bases, with 8 bases left between them. CDR3 amino acids: CASSYGRSSGNTIYF. The CDR3 DNA reads as TGTGCCAGCAGTTACGGGAGGAGCTCTGGAAACACCATATATTTT.

J is TRBJ1-2 and V is TRBV28; D uncertain. Trimming stripped 4 bases from V and 5 bases from J, with 23 bases between. Germline V gene lookup returns CDR1 MDHEN and CDR2 SYDVKM. The CDR3 contains 17 residues. The CDR3 DNA sequence: TGTGCCAGCAGTTCAACCGCCCCGTTACGGGGAAGGTATGGCTACACCTTC. It codes for CASSSTAPLRGRYGYTF.

This clonotype has more than one count but fewer than ten. CDR3 loop: CASSGRLEETQYF. The CDR3, as DNA: TGTGCCAGCAGTGGAAGACTTGAAGAGACCCAGTACTTC. The J gene is TRBJ2-5, the V gene TRBV6-1; D unresolved. Germline assignment: CDR1 MNHNS and CDR2 SASEGT. The CDR3 contains 13 residues. The ends were cut back, 4 bases at V and 3 bases at J, with 9 bases in the middle.

The chain uses TRBV20-1 and TRBJ2-7; 7 positions agree with TRBD1. The CDR3 is made up of 13 amino acids. Trimming took 4 bases from V and 10 from J; bases not matched to a gene: 13. Germline V gene lookup returns CDR1 DFQATT and CDR2 SNEGSKA (reference sequence). CDR3 DNA: TGCAGTGCTACCACAGGGGCCGTTCCTCTTCAGTACTTC. It encodes CSATTGAVPLQYF.

This clonotype was detected ten times or more. The V gene is TRBV5-1, the J gene TRBJ2-7; D perhaps matches TRBD1 (6 bases). V lost 1 base to trimming and J lost 6 bases, with 11 bases between them. CDR3 length: 13 residues. Germline-derived CDR1 and CDR2 are SGHRS and YFSETQ. For the CDR3, the DNA is TGCGCCAGCAGCTTGCCCTCAGGGGTCGAGCAGTACTTC. Amino acid sequence: CASSLPSGVEQYF. Together with reference TRBV5-1 and TRBJ2-7, the CDR3 gives the full variable domain: KAGVTQTPRYLIKTRGQQVTLSCSPISGHRSVSWYQQTPGQGLQFLFEYFSETQRNKGNFPGRFSGRQFSNSRSEMNVSTLELGDSALYLCASSLPSGVEQYFGPGTRLTVT.

There are a few counts of this clonotype. V gene TRBV18 combines with J gene TRBJ2-7; D gene uncertain. V dropped 5 bases and J dropped 4 bases, with 9 bases sitting between them. This CDR3 is 12 amino acids long. Looked up from germline, CDR1 is KGHSH and CDR2 is LQKENI. The CDR3 coding sequence is TGTGCCAGCTCAGGGGTCCCGTACGAGCAGTACTTC. Its protein is CASSGVPYEQYF.

In its sample, this clonotype was seen many times. The rearrangement joins TRBV7-2 to TRBJ2-5, with D unclear. This CDR3 spans 11 amino acids. Germline CDR1 and CDR2: SGHTA and FQGNSA. V shed 5 bases and J shed 5 bases, with 6 bases lying between them. The CDR3 loop is CASSQWETQYF. In DNA, the CDR3 is TGTGCCAGCAGCCAGTGGGAGACCCAGTACTTC.

The table lists this clonotype with many counts. The chain joins TRBV5-5 to TRBJ2-3; a possible D gene is TRBD1 (5 bases). CDR3 size: 14 residues. Looked up from germline, CDR1 is SGHKS and CDR2 is YYEKEE (reference sequence). Trimming left V 0 bases short and J 5 bases short, with 10 bases between. This CDR3 reads CASSLGQGIDTQYF. CDR3 in DNA: TGTGCCAGCAGCTTGGGGCAGGGAATAGATACGCAGTATTTT.

This clonotype was counted between two and nine times. This chain uses TRBV6-5 with TRBJ2-1, with D unclear. The germline gives CDR1 MNHEY, CDR2 SVGAGI. The CDR3 contains 14 residues. V lost 7 bases to trimming and J lost 6 bases, with 16 bases between them. The CDR3 loop reads CASKEDPAVNEQFF. CDR3 coding DNA: TGTGCCAGCAAGGAAGATCCAGCAGTCAATGAGCAGTTCTTC.

This clonotype was observed a few times. The V gene is TRBV5-1, the J gene TRBJ1-5; D gene unclear. Germline V gene sequence: CDR1 SGHRS, CDR2 YFSETQ. The CDR3 length is 15 residues. Trimming took off 0 bases at V and 1 base at J, with 8 bases between the two ends. CDR3 bases: TGCGCCAGCAGCTTGGGTACAGCCAGCAATCAGCCCCAGCATTTT. Translation gives CASSLGTASNQPQHF.

This clonotype was detected only a few times. CDR3 residues: CASSPGQVGYIQYF. The DNA of the CDR3 is TGTGCCAGCAGCCCCGGACAGGTTGGGTACATTCAGTACTTC. The chain uses TRBV7-2 and TRBJ2-4, with 7 bases aligning to TRBD1. The germline gives CDR1 SGHTA, CDR2 FQGNSA. This CDR3 is built from 14 residues. Trimming took 5 bases from V and 8 from J; bases not matched to a gene: 9.

This clonotype occurred a few times. This chain uses TRBV6-1 with TRBJ2-5; TRBD1 agrees at 7 bases. Trimming removed 4 bases from V and 5 bases from J; junction bases left unmatched: 7. There are 14 residues in the CDR3. Germline CDR1 reads MNHNS; CDR2 reads SASEGT. CDR3 bases: TGTGCCAGCAGTGCCACAGGGGTCGGGGAGACCCAGTACTTC. It yields the protein CASSATGVGETQYF.

Only a few counts were recorded for this clonotype. The chain joins TRBV28 to TRBJ2-3; tentative D call: TRBD1 (5 bases). Deletions cut 4 bases from V and 0 bases from J, with 11 bases between. The germline gives CDR1 MDHEN, CDR2 SYDVKM. The length of the CDR3 is 15 residues. Written as DNA, the CDR3 is TGTGCCAGCAGTTCTACAGGTGCTAGCACAGATACGCAGTATTTT. It yields the protein CASSSTGASTDTQYF.

There are many counts of this clonotype. The chain couples TRBV12-3 or TRBV12-4 to TRBJ2-2; TRBD2 agrees at 8 bases. The CDR3 spans 15 residues. The junction had 3 bases not matched to a gene; V was cut back by 1 base and J by 5 bases. The CDR3 DNA reads as TGTGCCAGCAGTTTAGGCGGGGGGCGGACCGGGGAGCTGTTTTTT. This encodes CASSLGGGRTGELFF.

This clonotype was detected a few times. The chain uses TRBV6-2 or TRBV6-3 and TRBJ2-7, with D unresolved. In germline, CDR1 is MNHEY, CDR2 SVGEGT. The CDR3 runs 12 residues. V was cut by 9 bases and J by 2 bases, with 11 bases left in between. CDR3 protein: CASRAGTYEQYF. CDR3 DNA sequence: TGTGCCAGTCGGGCCGGTACCTACGAGCAGTACTTC.

V usage is TRBV7-8 and J usage is TRBJ2-1; 8 nucleotides align to TRBD2. CDR3 length: 21 amino acids. Per germline, CDR1 SGHVS and CDR2 FQNEAQ. Losses at the gene ends were 5 bases for V and 0 bases for J; bases not matched to a gene: 21. The CDR3 loop is CASSPGPFGRGGTSSYNEQFF. The CDR3 DNA reads as TGTGCCAGCAGCCCCGGACCCTTCGGCCGGGGGGGGACTAGCTCCTACAATGAGCAGTTCTTC.

This clonotype was observed a few times. This chain links TRBV7-6 with TRBJ1-5; D is ambiguous. The CDR3 spans 16 residues. Germline V gene data show CDR1 as SGHVS and CDR2 as FNYEAQ. V was shortened by 2 bases and J by 0 bases, with 11 bases between the two germline ends. CDR3 DNA sequence: TGTGCCAGCAGCTTAATGGGGTCCTCTAGCAATCAGCCCCAGCATTTT. It codes for CASSLMGSSSNQPQHF.

This chain connects TRBV6-6 to TRBJ1-4; D is uncertain. The ends were cut back, 0 bases at V and 8 bases at J, with 16 bases in the middle. The CDR3 length is 16 residues. Germline V gives CDR1 MNHNY, CDR2 SVGAGI (reference sequence). The CDR3 sequence is CASSYSSTSTEEKLFF. The CDR3 DNA is TGTGCCAGCAGTTACTCGAGTACATCCACCGAAGAAAAACTGTTTTTT.

The chain joins TRBV20-1 to TRBJ2-5; possible D gene TRBD1, 6 bases. Deletions cut 5 bases from V and 5 bases from J, with 12 bases between. This CDR3 comprises 12 residues. Germline V gene lookup returns CDR1 DFQATT and CDR2 SNEGSKA (reference sequence). The CDR3 DNA sequence: TGCAGTGCTCCTACAGGGAGTGAGACCCAGTACTTC. Translated, it gives CSAPTGSETQYF.

This clonotype was seen a handful of times. The genes are TRBV25-1 and TRBJ1-4, with 8 bases lining up with TRBD1. The CDR3 sequence is 15 residues long. V trimming: 4 bases; J trimming: 4 bases; junction bases outside the gene matches: 5. The germline V gene encodes CDR1 MGHDK and CDR2 SYGVNS. CDR3 sequence reads: CASSAIDRGNEKLFF. The CDR3 region has the DNA TGTGCCAGCAGTGCGATAGACAGGGGTAATGAAAAACTGTTTTTT.

This clonotype showed up many times. The V gene is TRBV12-3 or TRBV12-4, the J gene TRBJ2-1; D is undetermined. V lost 6 bases, J lost 3 bases, and 6 bases lay in between. The CDR3 has 12 amino acids. CDR3 bases: TGTGCCAGCAGATCGAACTACAATGAGCAGTTCTTC. Its protein is CASRSNYNEQFF.

This rearrangement joins TRBV20-1 to TRBJ2-1, with D possibly matching TRBD1 (5 bases). Germline V lookup: CDR1 DFQATT, CDR2 SNEGSKA (reference sequence). CDR3 size: 15 residues. V lost 6 bases and J lost 0, with 15 bases in between. The CDR3 protein is CSAHHRKSSYNEQFF. In DNA, the CDR3 is TGCAGTGCCCACCACAGGAAGAGCTCCTACAATGAGCAGTTCTTC.

This clonotype appeared a few times. In DNA form, the CDR3 reads TGCAGTGCTAGAGAGCTGGAGGTAGATCAATTTGGAGCTTTCTTT. Translation: CSARELEVDQFGAFF. The chain carries TRBV20-1 and TRBJ1-1; no clear D. The CDR3 runs to 15 residues. The V end was cut by 0 bases, the J end by 10 bases, with 21 bases between. CDR1 is DFQATT, CDR2 SNEGSKA, per germline (reference sequence).